The rows below give T cell receptor beta chains drawn from one sample of a study of T cell responses to AZD1222 COVID-19 vaccine. Sequencing used immunoSEQ multiplex PCR; TCRdb keeps in-frame clones, though not all of them. In the table there are 150,000 to 200,000 clones, approximately 94% of which are singletons. This material consisted of peripheral blood, taken on day 0 of AZD1222 vaccination. The receptors originated from an adult in good health. The CDR3 runs from the conserved cysteine through the conserved F or W. Fields, in order: D gene, V gene, J gene, clone size, CDR3 DNA, CDR3 protein. The D gene is left open where the match is weak. Some rows mark clone size as missing; the rest say once, few, many or name a class of expanded clone.

D gene: NA; V gene: TRBV28; J gene: TRBJ1-6; clone size: NA; CDR3 DNA: TGTGCCAGCACCCCGACGGATCTCTATAATTCACCCCTCCACTTT; CDR3 protein: CASTPTDLYNSPLHF
D gene: NA; V gene: TRBV30; J gene: TRBJ2-7; clone size: NA; CDR3 DNA: TGTGCCTGGACCCGAAGGGGGAACGAGCAGTACTTC; CDR3 protein: CAWTRRGNEQYF
D gene: NA; V gene: TRBV7-9; J gene: TRBJ1-1; clone size: few; CDR3 DNA: TGTGCCAGCAGCCCCGACGGACCGAACACTGAAGCTTTCTTT; CDR3 protein: CASSPDGPNTEAFF
D gene: NA; V gene: TRBV4-1; J gene: TRBJ1-1; clone size: NA; CDR3 DNA: TGCGCCAGCAGCCAAGAACCGGTTTTGAGCACTGAAGCTTTCTTT; CDR3 protein: CASSQEPVLSTEAFF
D gene: NA; V gene: TRBV5-1; J gene: TRBJ1-5; clone size: NA; CDR3 DNA: TGCGCCAGCAGCTTGGACAGTAACAATCAGCCCCAGCATTTT; CDR3 protein: CASSLDSNNQPQHF
D gene: NA; V gene: TRBV10-2; J gene: TRBJ2-2; clone size: once; CDR3 DNA: TGCGCCAGCAGTGTGGCCAGGTCCACCGGGGAGCTGTTTTTT; CDR3 protein: CASSVARSTGELFF
D gene: TRBD1; V gene: TRBV13; J gene: TRBJ2-1; clone size: NA; CDR3 DNA: TGTGCCAGCAGCTTAGTTACAGGGGTCTACAATGAGCAGTTCTTC; CDR3 protein: CASSLVTGVYNEQFF
D gene: NA; V gene: TRBV7-9; J gene: TRBJ1-1; clone size: NA; CDR3 DNA: TGTGCCAGCAGCCCCGAAACCGACACTGAAGCTTTCTTT; CDR3 protein: CASSPETDTEAFF
D gene: NA; V gene: TRBV7-8; J gene: TRBJ2-1; clone size: NA; CDR3 DNA: TGTGCCAGCAGCTTAAACAGGAACGATGAGCAGTTCTTC; CDR3 protein: CASSLNRNDEQFF
D gene: TRBD1; V gene: TRBV7-9; J gene: TRBJ2-2; clone size: few; CDR3 DNA: TGTGCCAGCAGCTCCGGGACAGCACTTAACACCGGGGAGCTGTTTTTT; CDR3 protein: CASSSGTALNTGELFF
D gene: NA; V gene: TRBV28; J gene: TRBJ2-7; clone size: NA; CDR3 DNA: TGTGCCAGCAGTTTATCCACTTCCTACGAGCAGTACTTC; CDR3 protein: CASSLSTSYEQYF
D gene: NA; V gene: TRBV27; J gene: TRBJ2-1; clone size: NA; CDR3 DNA: TGTGCCAGCAGCCCAGCCGGTGGTGAGCAGTTCTTC; CDR3 protein: CASSPAGGEQFF
D gene: TRBD1; V gene: TRBV29-1; J gene: TRBJ2-7; clone size: NA; CDR3 DNA: TGCAGCGGCTGGTACAGGGGGAACGACGAGCAGTACTTC; CDR3 protein: CSGWYRGNDEQYF
D gene: NA; V gene: TRBV28; J gene: TRBJ1-4; clone size: NA; CDR3 DNA: TGTGCCAGCAGTTTTAACGGGGAGGATGAAAAACTGTTTTTT; CDR3 protein: CASSFNGEDEKLFF
D gene: NA; V gene: TRBV25-1; J gene: TRBJ2-7; clone size: NA; CDR3 DNA: TGTGCCAGCAGTGTTACAGGCTCCTACGAGCAGTACTTC; CDR3 protein: CASSVTGSYEQYF
D gene: TRBD1; V gene: TRBV2; J gene: TRBJ2-7; clone size: NA; CDR3 DNA: TGTGCCAGCAGTCCACAGGGGGCGAAGCAGTACTTC; CDR3 protein: CASSPQGAKQYF
D gene: NA; V gene: TRBV11-2; J gene: TRBJ2-1; clone size: NA; CDR3 DNA: TGTGCCAGCAGCTCAGGACCCGGGACCTACAATGAGCAGTTCTTC; CDR3 protein: CASSSGPGTYNEQFF
D gene: NA; V gene: TRBV5-1; J gene: TRBJ2-6; clone size: NA; CDR3 DNA: TGCGCCAGCAGCTTGGCTGGGGCCAACGTCCTGACTTTC; CDR3 protein: CASSLAGANVLTF
D gene: NA; V gene: TRBV28; J gene: TRBJ2-7; clone size: NA; CDR3 DNA: TGTGCCAGCAGTTTACTGGGCCTATCCTACGAGCAGTACTTC; CDR3 protein: CASSLLGLSYEQYF
D gene: NA; V gene: TRBV2; J gene: TRBJ1-1; clone size: NA; CDR3 DNA: TGTGCCTGGCACTGGAACACTGAAGCTTTCTTT; CDR3 protein: CAWHWNTEAFF
D gene: NA; V gene: TRBV27; J gene: TRBJ1-4; clone size: once; CDR3 DNA: TGTGCCAGCAGTTTATCGTGGGGGGCCGGTGAAAAACTGTTTTTT; CDR3 protein: CASSLSWGAGEKLFF
D gene: TRBD1; V gene: TRBV7-9; J gene: TRBJ2-2; clone size: NA; CDR3 DNA: TGTGCCAGCAGAGGCCTCGCGCAGGGGGTCATTGCGAACACCGGGGAGCTGTTTTTT; CDR3 protein: CASRGLAQGVIANTGELFF
D gene: NA; V gene: TRBV19; J gene: TRBJ2-7; clone size: NA; CDR3 DNA: TGTGCCAGTAGTAAAGGACACGGCTTTTTGCGGGATCGGGAGCGGTACGAGCAGTACTTC; CDR3 protein: CASSKGHGFLRDRERYEQYF
D gene: TRBD2; V gene: TRBV5-4; J gene: TRBJ2-7; clone size: NA; CDR3 DNA: TGTGCCAGCAGCTTGGCCGGGACGACTAGCGGCTACGAGCAGTACTTC; CDR3 protein: CASSLAGTTSGYEQYF
D gene: NA; V gene: TRBV28; J gene: TRBJ1-2; clone size: NA; CDR3 DNA: TGTGCCAGCAAACTAAGGGACACCATCTATGGCTACACCTTC; CDR3 protein: CASKLRDTIYGYTF
D gene: TRBD1; V gene: TRBV5-8; J gene: TRBJ2-7; clone size: NA; CDR3 DNA: TGTGCCAGCAGGGAGACAGGGGACTACGAGCAGTACTTC; CDR3 protein: CASRETGDYEQYF
D gene: NA; V gene: TRBV30; J gene: TRBJ1-3; clone size: NA; CDR3 DNA: TGTGCCTGGAGCGGAGGTTCGGGAGACACCATATATTTT; CDR3 protein: CAWSGGSGDTIYF
D gene: NA; V gene: TRBV4-1; J gene: TRBJ1-5; clone size: NA; CDR3 DNA: TGCGCCAGCAGCCAGGCTGAGACTAGCAATCAGCCCCAGCATTTT; CDR3 protein: CASSQAETSNQPQHF
D gene: NA; V gene: TRBV28; J gene: TRBJ2-7; clone size: NA; CDR3 DNA: TGTGCCAGCAGTTTCCCCGGGCGTAGCTCCTACGAGCAGTACTTC; CDR3 protein: CASSFPGRSSYEQYF
D gene: NA; V gene: TRBV10-2; J gene: TRBJ1-4; clone size: NA; CDR3 DNA: TGCGCCAGCAGTGAGGGGGGGCCCAAATCGAATGAAAAACTGTTTTTT; CDR3 protein: CASSEGGPKSNEKLFF
D gene: TRBD1; V gene: TRBV27; J gene: TRBJ1-5; clone size: NA; CDR3 DNA: TGTGCCAGCAGTCCACGACAGGGCCTTAATCAGCCCCAGCATTTT; CDR3 protein: CASSPRQGLNQPQHF
D gene: NA; V gene: TRBV28; J gene: TRBJ1-2; clone size: NA; CDR3 DNA: TGTGCCAGCGGCCCGGACCGAAGGGGAGGAAGGTATGGCTACACCTTC; CDR3 protein: CASGPDRRGGRYGYTF
D gene: NA; V gene: TRBV25-1; J gene: TRBJ1-2; clone size: NA; CDR3 DNA: TGTGCCAGCAAGGGGGTCGGCTACACCTTC; CDR3 protein: CASKGVGYTF
D gene: NA; V gene: TRBV19; J gene: TRBJ2-1; clone size: NA; CDR3 DNA: TGTGCCAGTAGCATAACTTACAATGAGCAGTTCTTC; CDR3 protein: CASSITYNEQFF
D gene: TRBD2; V gene: TRBV5-6; J gene: TRBJ2-7; clone size: once; CDR3 DNA: TGTGCCAGTTCGTGGGGGGGCTCCTACGAGCAGTACTTC; CDR3 protein: CASSWGGSYEQYF
D gene: NA; V gene: TRBV6-1; J gene: TRBJ2-1; clone size: NA; CDR3 DNA: TGTGCCAGCAGTGCCCACAGCGGTGGGAGAATATACAATGAGCAGTTCTTC; CDR3 protein: CASSAHSGGRIYNEQFF
D gene: NA; V gene: TRBV7-6; J gene: TRBJ1-1; clone size: NA; CDR3 DNA: TGTGCCAGCAGCTTAGGGGCGGGCGCGGGTGAAGCTTTCTTT; CDR3 protein: CASSLGAGAGEAFF
D gene: NA; V gene: TRBV19; J gene: TRBJ1-3; clone size: NA; CDR3 DNA: TGTGCCAGTAGTATTGCCTCTGGAAACACCATATATTTT; CDR3 protein: CASSIASGNTIYF
D gene: TRBD1; V gene: TRBV7-9; J gene: TRBJ1-6; clone size: NA; CDR3 DNA: TGTGCCAGCAGCTTAGACCAGGGGGCCAGGTCACCCCTCCACTTT; CDR3 protein: CASSLDQGARSPLHF
D gene: NA; V gene: TRBV6-5; J gene: TRBJ1-3; clone size: NA; CDR3 DNA: TGTGCCAGCAGAGTAGACAGTTACTCTGGAAACACCATATATTTT; CDR3 protein: CASRVDSYSGNTIYF
D gene: TRBD1; V gene: TRBV27; J gene: TRBJ1-1; clone size: NA; CDR3 DNA: TGTGCCAGCAGTTCCCCGGGACAGGGGGGCATGAACACTGAAGCTTTCTTT; CDR3 protein: CASSSPGQGGMNTEAFF
D gene: NA; V gene: TRBV28; J gene: TRBJ1-1; clone size: NA; CDR3 DNA: TGTGCCAGCAGTTTCGGGGGGCACACTGAAGCTTTCTTT; CDR3 protein: CASSFGGHTEAFF